The rows below give T cell receptor beta chains drawn from one sample of a study of T-cell reconstitution after alpha-beta-depleted transplantation in children. Each CDR3 protein gets one entry after TCRdb re-called the PCR reads with MiXCR. The sample yields roughly 500,000 distinct CDR3 sequences, 32% seen once. The source was PBMCs from the stem cell graft donor, collected from the stem cell graft. These receptors all stem from a human donor who donated a stem cell graft to a child with aplastic anemia. Both conserved end residues are part of each CDR3. Each record gives: V gene, clone size, J gene, D gene, CDR3 protein, CDR3 DNA. D genes are given only for firm matches. Some rows mark clone size as missing; the rest say once, few, many or name a class of expanded clone.

>TRBV20-1|few|TRBJ1-5|-
CSASGGDQPQHF
TGCAGTGCTTCAGGCGGAGATCAGCCCCAGCATTTT
>TRBV12-3/TRBV12-4|few|TRBJ2-5|-
CASSFYGVQETQYF
TGTGCCAGCAGTTTTTACGGCGTCCAAGAGACCCAGTACTTC
>TRBV30|few|TRBJ2-7|TRBD2
CAWSSQASGTYEQYF
TGTGCCTGGAGTTCCCAGGCTAGCGGGACCTACGAGCAGTACTTC
>TRBV6-6|few|TRBJ1-5|-
CASSDSGYQPQHF
TGTGCCAGCAGTGACTCAGGGTACCAGCCCCAGCATTTT
>TRBV20-1|few|TRBJ2-2|-
CSAYRDSSNTGELFF
TGCAGTGCCTACCGGGACTCCTCGAACACCGGGGAGCTGTTTTTT
>TRBV6-6|-|TRBJ1-2|-
CASSPSINYGYTF
TGTGCCAGCAGCCCCAGCATTAACTATGGCTACACCTTC
>TRBV12-3/TRBV12-4|few|TRBJ1-6|-
CASSSGTYNSPLHF
TGTGCCAGCAGTTCGGGTACCTATAATTCACCCCTCCACTTT
>TRBV4-2|-|TRBJ2-5|-
CASKGVGETQYF
TGTGCCAGCAAGGGAGTGGGAGAGACCCAGTACTTC
>TRBV27|few|TRBJ2-1|-
CASRTNNEQFF
TGTGCCAGCAGAACCAATAATGAGCAGTTCTTC
>TRBV20-1|few|TRBJ1-1|-
CSAGPHLGNTEAFF
TGCAGTGCGGGACCACACCTCGGTAATACTGAAGCTTTCTTT
>TRBV6-1|few|TRBJ2-7|-
CASSEGVRYEQYF
TGTGCCAGCAGTGAAGGGGTAAGGTACGAGCAGTACTTC
>TRBV20-1|-|TRBJ2-5|-
CSAPKGSGETQYF
TGCAGTGCACCAAAGGGGTCCGGCGAGACCCAGTACTTC
>TRBV7-2|few|TRBJ2-5|-
CASSLASGRIETQYF
TGTGCCAGCAGCTTAGCTTCAGGGAGGATCGAGACCCAGTACTTC
>TRBV7-6|once|TRBJ1-1|TRBD1
CASSQQGEGTEAFF
TGTGCCAGCAGCCAACAGGGGGAGGGCACTGAAGCTTTCTTT
>TRBV20-1|few|TRBJ2-3|TRBD1
CSARGTGNPTDTQYF
TGCAGTGCTAGAGGGACAGGGAATCCCACAGATACGCAGTATTTT
>TRBV29-1|-|TRBJ2-7|-
CSVGARVTSEQYF
TGCAGCGTTGGCGCCAGGGTAACTTCCGAGCAGTACTTC
>TRBV11-3|-|TRBJ2-5|-
CASSLISAGDQTQYF
TGTGCCAGCAGCTTGATATCGGCAGGGGATCAGACCCAGTACTTC
>TRBV19|-|TRBJ1-1|-
CASVFGGTEAFF
TGTGCCAGCGTATTTGGAGGGACTGAAGCTTTCTTT
>TRBV12-3/TRBV12-4|-|TRBJ1-2|-
CASRQGGNYGYTF
TGTGCCAGCAGGCAGGGAGGGAACTATGGCTACACCTTC
>TRBV7-6|-|TRBJ1-1|-
CASSWGSQSEAFF
TGTGCCAGCAGTTGGGGGTCCCAAAGCGAAGCTTTCTTT
>TRBV6-1|-|TRBJ2-1|-
CASSQNQGRLVFF
TGTGCCAGCAGCCAAAATCAAGGCCGGTTGGTGTTCTTC
>TRBV20-1|-|TRBJ1-5|TRBD1
CSARDSGAGGQPQHF
TGCAGTGCTAGAGATTCAGGAGCAGGGGGTCAGCCCCAGCATTTT
>TRBV20-1|few|TRBJ1-4|-
CSAGRNSRGGKLFF
TGCAGTGCTGGGCGCAACAGCCGGGGTGGAAAACTGTTTTTT
>TRBV3-1|-|TRBJ2-3|TRBD2
CASSHTSGSADTQYF
TGTGCCAGCAGCCACACTAGCGGGAGCGCGGATACGCAGTATTTT
>TRBV5-1|-|TRBJ1-2|TRBD1
CASRSQGANYGYTF
TGCGCCAGCCGATCACAGGGGGCTAACTATGGCTACACCTTC
>TRBV10-3|-|TRBJ1-2|-
CAISERTRDGYTF
TGTGCCATCAGTGAGCGTACGAGGGATGGCTACACCTTC
>TRBV5-6|few|TRBJ2-2|TRBD2
CASGYRTSGNTGELFF
TGTGCCAGCGGTTATAGGACTAGCGGTAACACCGGGGAGCTGTTTTTT
>TRBV9|-|TRBJ2-1|TRBD2
CASSVVAGGHNEQFF
TGTGCCAGCAGCGTAGTTGCGGGGGGTCACAATGAGCAGTTCTTC
>TRBV6-2/TRBV6-3|few|TRBJ2-1|TRBD1
CASSLAGTGVRSEQFF
TGTGCCAGCAGCCTAGCCGGGACAGGGGTTAGGAGTGAGCAGTTCTTC
>TRBV7-6|few|TRBJ2-7|TRBD2
CASSSQTSGPYEKEQYF
TGTGCCAGCAGCTCCCAGACTAGCGGGCCCTACGAGAAAGAGCAGTACTTC
>TRBV20-1|-|TRBJ2-1|-
CSARDWLPAGPFNEQFF
TGCAGTGCTAGAGATTGGCTCCCGGCGGGCCCCTTCAATGAGCAGTTCTTC
>TRBV20-1|few|TRBJ2-3|-
CSATGSLTDTQYF
TGCAGTGCTACGGGGTCTCTCACAGATACGCAGTATTTT
>TRBV29-1|-|TRBJ2-1|-
CSVEDRERNNEQFF
TGCAGCGTTGAAGACCGGGAGAGGAACAATGAGCAGTTCTTC
>TRBV20-1|-|TRBJ2-1|TRBD2
CSAFPSIAGVQSSYNEQFF
TGCAGTGCTTTCCCATCGATAGCGGGAGTCCAGAGCTCCTACAATGAGCAGTTCTTC
>TRBV9|few|TRBJ2-1|TRBD2
CASSERLAGAGEQFF
TGTGCCAGCAGCGAGAGACTAGCGGGAGCTGGTGAGCAGTTCTTC
>TRBV25-1|-|TRBJ1-6|-
CARTGQTNSPLHF
TGTGCCAGAACGGGGCAGACCAATTCACCCCTCCACTTT
>TRBV7-9|-|TRBJ2-1|-
CASSLETALDEQFF
TGTGCCAGCAGCTTAGAAACCGCTCTAGATGAGCAGTTCTTC
>TRBV12-3/TRBV12-4|-|TRBJ2-7|TRBD2
CASGPGLAYEQYF
TGTGCCAGCGGTCCGGGACTAGCCTACGAGCAGTACTTC
>TRBV6-2/TRBV6-3|few|TRBJ2-7|TRBD2
CASSYLLAESYEQYF
TGTGCCAGCAGTTACCTGCTAGCGGAGAGCTACGAGCAGTACTTC
>TRBV6-1|-|TRBJ2-2|-
CASSPNNARSTGELFF
TGTGCCAGCAGCCCCAACAACGCACGGAGCACCGGGGAGCTGTTTTTT
>TRBV29-1|few|TRBJ2-1|TRBD2
CSVVGSGRYNEQFF
TGCAGCGTTGTCGGTAGCGGGCGTTACAATGAGCAGTTCTTC
>TRBV29-1|-|TRBJ2-1|TRBD2
CSVSLGTSGSLNEQFF
TGCAGCGTCTCCCTAGGGACTAGCGGGAGTCTGAATGAGCAGTTCTTC
>TRBV29-1|few|TRBJ2-1|TRBD2
CSAVGSPSGPEQFF
TGCAGCGCCGTGGGCAGTCCTAGCGGTCCTGAGCAGTTCTTC